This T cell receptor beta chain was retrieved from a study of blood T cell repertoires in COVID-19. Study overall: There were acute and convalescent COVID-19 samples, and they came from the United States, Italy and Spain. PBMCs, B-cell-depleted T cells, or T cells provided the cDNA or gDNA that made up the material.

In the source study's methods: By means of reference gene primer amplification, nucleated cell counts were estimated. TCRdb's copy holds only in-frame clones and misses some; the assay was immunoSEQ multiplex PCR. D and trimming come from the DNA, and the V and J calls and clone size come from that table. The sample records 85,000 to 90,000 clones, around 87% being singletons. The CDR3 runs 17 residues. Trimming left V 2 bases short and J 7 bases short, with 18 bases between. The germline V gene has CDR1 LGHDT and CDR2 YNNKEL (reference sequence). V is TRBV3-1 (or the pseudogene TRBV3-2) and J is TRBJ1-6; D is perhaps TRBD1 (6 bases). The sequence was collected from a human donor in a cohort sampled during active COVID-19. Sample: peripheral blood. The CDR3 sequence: CASSQTALQGRNSPLHF. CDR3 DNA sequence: TGTGCCAGCAGCCAAACTGCCCTCCAGGGGCGCAATTCACCCCTCCACTTT.